This T cell receptor beta chain originates from a study of blood T cell repertoires in COVID-19. Study at large: PBMCs, B-cell-depleted T cells, or T cells provided the cDNA or gDNA that made up the material.

This table comes from immunoSEQ multiplex PCR, and its TCRdb copy is limited to in-frame clones, with some not included. This table holds fewer than 110,000 clones, 80% found once. This CDR3 is built from 12 residues. Germline CDR1 and CDR2: MDHEN and SYDVKM. A word on this clone: One end of the junction fails to match germline, which may point to a read error.

The chain recombines TRBV28 with TRBJ2-7; the D gene is possibly TRBD1 (5 bases). The clonotype originates from a man aged 65-85 years with acute or convalescent COVID-19. The sequencing sample was made of peripheral blood. The CDR3 protein is CASSTNPRQHIF. In DNA, the CDR3 is TGTGCCAGCAGTACCAATCCGAGACAGCATATATTC.